This TCR beta chain was observed in a study of blood T cell repertoires in COVID-19. Data came from immunoSEQ multiplex PCR; TCRdb stores just in-frame clones and leaves some out. This table has over 200,000 clones, about three quarters appearing once. The ends lost 7 bases at V and 3 bases at J; junction bases unmatched: 10. The CDR3 is made up of 15 amino acids. The germline V gene encodes CDR1 MNHEY and CDR2 SVGAGI. Sequenced sample: peripheral blood. The chain employs TRBV6-5 and TRBJ2-7; 9 bases are shared with TRBD1. The TCR sequence derives from a woman of 80 years or more with acute or convalescent COVID-19. The CDR3 is CASTSPGTGSYEQYF. DNA for the CDR3: TGTGCCAGCACCTCACCCGGGACAGGGAGCTACGAGCAGTACTTC.